This T cell receptor beta chain was retrieved from a study of T cells in Graves' hyperthyroidism and ophthalmopathy. Study at large: Peripheral blood was acquired at first diagnosis, ahead of any therapy whatsoever.

Amplification of TCR beta CDR3 regions used RNA as the template. Researchers ran a first-round RT-PCR on the TCR CDR3 using the HTBI primer set. TCRdb reprocessed the multiplex PCR reads with MiXCR, giving one entry per CDR3 protein. The sample carries about 560,000 distinct CDR3 sequences, around 15% recorded once. Germline CDR1 reads SGHNT; CDR2 reads YENEEA. Trimming shortened V by 10 bases and J by 0 bases, and 10 bases separated the two germline ends. This CDR3 is 12 amino acids long. Study findings and constraints: Most thyroid clonotypes expanded above 0.001 were also detected in blood.

Regarding this clonotype: Its antigen is unknown.

This receptor was identified in a woman younger than 35 with Graves' hyperthyroidism. V gene TRBV11-3 combines with J gene TRBJ2-7; tentative D call: TRBD2 (7 bases). The sample comprised blood. CDR3 sequence (DNA): TGTGCCACGGGGGGCAACTCCTACGAGCAGTACTTC. Translated, it gives CATGGNSYEQYF.